The 19 T cell receptor beta chains given below trace back to one sample, sequenced in a study of T cell changes during pregnancy in multiple sclerosis. Sequencing used immunoSEQ multiplex PCR; TCRdb keeps in-frame clones, though not all of them. The sample holds 35,000 or so clones, about 91% seen once. This specimen consisted of CD4+ T cells from peripheral blood mononuclear cells, obtained after pregnancy. Source of these receptors: a female donor with multiple sclerosis, enrolled in a pregnancy study.

The rearrangement joins TRBV5-1 to TRBJ2-1; TRBD2 aligns across 11 bases. V trimming: 8 bases; J trimming: 7 bases; junction bases outside the gene matches: 8. CDR1 and CDR2 from the germline V gene are SGHRS and YFSETQ. This CDR3 has 14 amino acids. The CDR3 nucleotides read TGCGCCAGTGAGAAACTAGCGGGAGTGAATGAGCAGTTCTTC. This codes for CASEKLAGVNEQFF.

V gene TRBV30 combines with J gene TRBJ2-3; weak D call: TRBD2 (6 bases). The CDR3 length is 14 residues. V gave up 3 bases and J gave up 2 bases, with 12 bases separating them. Germline V CDR1 and CDR2: GTSNPN, SVGIG (reference sequence). CDR3 sequence (DNA): TGTGCCTGGAGGAGGGACTTATACACAGATACGCAGTATTTT. It translates to CAWRRDLYTDTQYF.

The gene calls are TRBV4-1 and TRBJ2-7, with 7 positions matching TRBD2. Germline lookup yields CDR1 MGHRA and CDR2 YSYEKL. This CDR3 has 15 residues. V dropped 0 bases and J dropped 3; count of bases not matched to a gene: 5. The CDR3: CASSQDRGVVYEQYF. CDR3 nucleotide sequence: TGCGCCAGCAGCCAAGATCGGGGGGTCGTCTACGAGCAGTACTTC.

V gene TRBV6-6 combines with J gene TRBJ1-4; no clear D gene. CDR3 length: 13 amino acids. Looked up from germline, CDR1 is MNHNY and CDR2 is SVGAGI (reference sequence). Between the trimmed V and J ends, which lost 0 bases and 14 bases, there was a span of 13 bases. DNA of the CDR3: TGTGCCAGCAGTTACTCCACGGGGAATTGGCTGTTTTTT. It specifies CASSYSTGNWLFF.

The J gene is TRBJ2-5, the V gene TRBV7-3, with 11 bases fitting TRBD1. CDR3 length: 15 amino acids. Trimming took 4 bases from V and 5 from J; bases not matched to a gene: 6. Germline CDR1 and CDR2: SGHTA and FQGTGA. In DNA form, the CDR3 reads TGTGCCAGCAGCTCCGGACAGGGGGCTGTGGAGACCCAGTACTTC. This translates into CASSSGQGAVETQYF.

The chain recombines TRBV19 with TRBJ2-7; 11 bases match TRBD1. The CDR3 extends over 16 amino acids. V was pared by 4 bases and J by 0 bases, with 5 bases of the junction left unmatched. In germline, CDR1 is LNHDA, CDR2 SQIVND (reference sequence). The CDR3: CASSTRDRGISYEQYF. CDR3 coding DNA: TGTGCCAGTAGTACTCGGGACAGGGGGATCTCCTACGAGCAGTACTTC.

This chain joins TRBV2 and TRBJ2-5; D is perhaps TRBD2 (5 bases). CDR1 is SNHLY, CDR2 FYNNEI, per germline. Trimming cost V 5 bases and J 0 bases, with 10 bases left between them. The CDR3 has 14 amino acids. CDR3: CASSPDYNQETQYF. CDR3 DNA sequence: TGTGCCAGCAGTCCAGACTATAACCAAGAGACCCAGTACTTC.

The chain couples TRBV28 to TRBJ2-4; perhaps TRBD1 as D (6 bases). Trimming stripped 4 bases from V and 4 bases from J, with 8 bases between. The CDR3 is 13 residues long. CDR1 MDHEN and CDR2 SYDVKM come from the germline V gene. The CDR3 spells CASSSGQKNIQYF. CDR3 nucleotides: TGTGCCAGCAGTTCCGGACAGAAAAACATTCAGTACTTC. The whole variable domain, remainder taken from reference TRBV28 and TRBJ2-4, is DVKVTQSSRYLVKRTGEKVFLECVQDMDHENMFWYRQDPGLGLRLIYFSYDVKMKEKGDIPEGYSVSREKKERFSLILESASTNQTSMYLCASSSGQKNIQYFGAGTRLSVL.

The chain employs TRBV2 and TRBJ2-5; 7 bases line up with TRBD1. This CDR3 spans 15 amino acids. The V and J ends lost 2 bases and 4 bases, in that order; junction bases with no gene match: 7. Germline loops: CDR1 SNHLY, CDR2 FYNNEI. CDR3 amino acids: CASSETGAVGETQYF. CDR3 DNA: TGTGCCAGCAGTGAAACAGGGGCGGTAGGAGAGACCCAGTACTTC.

CDR3 loop: CASSEVTRVGNQPQHF. In nucleotides, the CDR3 is TGTGCCAGCAGTGAAGTAACCAGGGTAGGAAATCAGCCCCAGCATTTT. This chain uses TRBV2 with TRBJ1-5, with a tentative D call TRBD1 (5 bases). V was clipped by 1 base and J by 4 bases, with 14 bases between them. The CDR3 has 16 amino acids. Per germline, CDR1 SNHLY and CDR2 FYNNEI. The entire variable domain, with the rest obtained from reference TRBV2 and TRBJ1-5, is as follows: EPEVTQTPSHQVTQMGQEVILRCVPISNHLYFYWYRQILGQKVEFLVSFYNNEISEKSEIFDDQFSVERPDGSNFTLKIRSTKLEDSAMYFCASSEVTRVGNQPQHFGDGTRLSIL.

This clone was seen more than once but under ten times. The CDR3 DNA follows: TGTGCCAGCAGCTTGGTTGAGTCTAGTGAGGTGCGGGTGAATGAGCAGTTCTTC. Encoded protein: CASSLVESSEVRVNEQFF. The V call is TRBV5-5, the J call TRBJ2-1, with D possibly TRBD2 on 5 matching bases. Germline-derived CDR1 and CDR2 are SGHKS and YYEKEE (reference sequence). V was trimmed by 0 bases and J by 7 bases, leaving 23 bases between them. This CDR3 has 18 amino acids.

As for this clone: The same CDR3 arises from other DNA sequences in this sample as well. The chain employs TRBV7-9 and TRBJ2-3, with TRBD1 identical over 8 bases. The CDR3 contains 15 residues. Unmatched junction bases numbered 3, after V lost 1 base and J lost 3 bases. Germline V gene data show CDR1 as SEHNR and CDR2 as FQNEAQ (reference sequence). The CDR3: CASSLGQGRTDTQYF. The CDR3 DNA is TGTGCCAGCAGCTTAGGACAGGGGAGGACAGATACGCAGTATTTT.

The V and J genes are TRBV7-3 and TRBJ2-1, with 8 positions matching TRBD2. J gave up 0 bases and V 2 bases, and 6 bases lay outside the gene matches. This CDR3 contains 17 residues. Per the germline V gene, CDR1 is SGHTA and CDR2 is FQGTGA. The CDR3 sequence is CASSLASGRGSYNEQFF. In nucleotides, the CDR3 is TGTGCCAGCAGCTTAGCCAGCGGGAGAGGCTCCTACAATGAGCAGTTCTTC.

V and J are TRBV7-2 and TRBJ2-4; weak D call: TRBD1 (6 bases). The CDR3 has 13 amino acids. Trimming removed 4 bases at V and 6 bases at J, with 10 bases between. In germline, CDR1 is SGHTA, CDR2 FQGNSA. CDR3 nucleotides: TGTGCCAGCAGCTACGGGACACTAAACATTCAGTACTTC. Its translation: CASSYGTLNIQYF.

The chain employs TRBV4-1 and TRBJ2-3; 9 nucleotides line up with TRBD1. J lost 6 bases, V lost 1 base, and 5 bases had no gene match. Germline CDR1 reads MGHRA; CDR2 reads YSYEKL. This CDR3 region has 15 residues. The CDR3 region is CASSQGDRGRDTQYF. As DNA, the CDR3 is TGCGCCAGCAGCCAAGGTGACAGGGGGAGGGATACGCAGTATTTT.

The chain joins TRBV5-5 to TRBJ2-5, with 15 nucleotides matching TRBD2. The germline gives CDR1 SGHKS, CDR2 YYEKEE (reference sequence). J gave up 5 bases and V 4 bases, and 9 bases lay outside the gene matches. The CDR3 extends over 17 amino acids. CDR3 nucleotides: TGTGCCAGCAGCGCCCGGACTAGCGGGGGGGCTAGTGAGACCCAGTACTTC. Protein product: CASSARTSGGASETQYF.

The chain joins TRBV28 to TRBJ1-5; D unclear. In germline, CDR1 is MDHEN, CDR2 SYDVKM. The V end was cut by 6 bases, the J end by 7 bases, with 13 bases between. This CDR3 is built from 13 residues. The CDR3, as DNA: TGTGCCAGCAGGATCCCCGCAGGACAGCCCCAGCATTTT. This translates into CASRIPAGQPQHF.

The rearrangement joins TRBV5-4 to TRBJ2-3; TRBD1 matches at 7 bases. Germline CDR1 reads SGHNT; CDR2 reads YYREEE (reference sequence). The junction had 8 bases not matched to a gene; V was cut back by 0 bases and J by 4 bases. CDR3 length equals 16 residues. The CDR3 nucleotides read TGTGCCAGCAGCTTGGGAGGGGGCGATCTCTCAGATACGCAGTATTTT. Translating it yields CASSLGGGDLSDTQYF.

J is TRBJ1-2 and V is TRBV18; TRBD1 agrees at 9 bases. CDR1 KGHSH and CDR2 LQKENI come from the germline V gene. The junction had 10 bases not matched to a gene; V was cut back by 10 bases and J by 4 bases. The CDR3 runs to 14 residues. The CDR3 bases are TGTGCCACCAGCGCCGGGACAGGGAGCTATGGCTACACCTTC. It is translated as CATSAGTGSYGYTF.